These 13 T cell receptor beta chains share one sample of origin, sequenced in a study of T-cell reconstitution after alpha-beta-depleted transplantation in children. Preparation of the TCRbeta library used unique molecular identifiers. Each CDR3 protein gets one entry after TCRdb re-called the PCR reads with MiXCR. Of more than 200,000 distinct CDR3 sequences in the sample, roughly 8.3% were seen once. Sequencing used PBMCs, mostly from graft donor cells, obtained 360 days after TCRalphabeta/CD19-depleted stem cell transplant. These receptors were obtained from a male patient under 10 years old who had a stem cell transplant for acute myeloid leukemia, so the T cells may come from the graft donor.

The sample holds a few counts of this clonotype. The chain joins TRBV5-1 to TRBJ1-5; D might be TRBD1 (6 bases). The CDR3 sequence is 13 residues long. CDR1 is SGHRS, CDR2 YFSETQ, per germline. Trimming cost V 4 bases and J 5 bases, with 10 bases left between them. The CDR3 loop reads CASSRGADQPQHF. As DNA, the CDR3 is TGCGCCAGCAGCCGGGGGGCCGATCAGCCCCAGCATTTT.

This clonotype was picked up a small number of times. The V and J genes are TRBV28 and TRBJ2-7; possible D gene TRBD2, 6 bases. V was shortened by 8 bases and J by 9 bases, with 17 bases between the two germline ends. Germline V gene sequence: CDR1 MDHEN, CDR2 SYDVKM. This CDR3 has 12 residues. CDR3 sequence: CASGVAVWGQYF. Written as DNA, the CDR3 is TGTGCCAGCGGTGTAGCGGTTTGGGGGCAGTACTTC.

This clonotype was detected ten times or more. V usage is TRBV27 and J usage is TRBJ2-2; D is uncertain. In germline, CDR1 is MNHEY, CDR2 SMNVEV (reference sequence). Deletions cut 1 base from V and 2 bases from J, with 8 bases between. The CDR3 extends over 15 amino acids. The CDR3 protein is CASSLLRSNTGELFF. The CDR3 bases are TGTGCCAGCAGTTTATTGCGATCCAACACCGGGGAGCTGTTTTTT.

The V and J genes are TRBV3-1 and TRBJ2-6; tentatively, D is TRBD1 or TRBD2 (5 bases each). Germline-derived CDR1 and CDR2 are LGHDT and YNNKEL (reference sequence). With 2 bases removed from V and 0 bases from J, the gap between germline ends came to 14 bases. This CDR3 has 18 amino acids. In nucleotides, the CDR3 is TGTGCCAGCAGCCAACTTTGGGGACGTATCTCTGGGGCCAACGTCCTGACTTTC. Its translation is CASSQLWGRISGANVLTF. Full variable domain (remainder filled in from reference TRBV3-1 and TRBJ2-6): DTAVSQTPKYLVTQMGNDKSIKCEQNLGHDTMYWYKQDSKKFLKIMFSYNNKELIINETVPNRFSPKSPDKAHLNLHINSLELGDSAVYFCASSQLWGRISGANVLTFGAGSRLTVL.

V and J are TRBV7-2 and TRBJ2-7; TRBD1 might be the D (6 bases). Germline assignment: CDR1 SGHTA and CDR2 FQGNSA. Trimming took 1 base from V and 3 from J, leaving 10 bases between them. This CDR3 comprises 14 residues. DNA for the CDR3: TGTGCCAGCAGCTTAGTAGGGGGAGTCTACGAGCAGTACTTC. Protein product: CASSLVGGVYEQYF.

This clonotype was recorded many times. The chain is built from TRBV5-6 and TRBJ2-1; 7 nucleotides match TRBD2. This CDR3 is built from 15 residues. Germline V gene sequence: CDR1 SGHDT, CDR2 YYEEEE. Germline trimming cut 4 bases from V and 2 bases from J; bases unmatched to any gene: 6. The chain's CDR3 is CASSPTGTTYNEQFF. The CDR3 nucleotides are TGTGCCAGCAGCCCTACCGGGACTACCTACAATGAGCAGTTCTTC.

This clonotype was seen a handful of times. V and J are TRBV12-3 or TRBV12-4 and TRBJ2-7; D is unresolved. The CDR3 consists of 12 residues. Trimming shortened V by 3 bases and J by 4 bases, and 7 bases separated the two germline ends. CDR3 nucleotides: TGTGCCAGCAGTTTCTATGGATACGAGCAGTACTTC. Its protein product is CASSFYGYEQYF.

This clonotype was counted between two and nine times. At one end the junction does not follow the germline gene, possibly because of a read error. This sequence joins TRBV2 and TRBJ1-4; no clear D. Germline values: CDR1 SNHLY, CDR2 FYNNEI. The CDR3 spans 11 residues. The CDR3 nucleotides read TGTGCCAGCAGTGAAGGACTGCTCACGATTTTT. Translating it yields CASSEGLLTIF.

This clonotype was seen repeatedly, ten times or more. The J gene is TRBJ2-1, the V gene TRBV25-1; 8 bases align to TRBD2. This CDR3 region has 12 residues. V shed 6 bases, J shed 12 bases, and the junction held 7 bases outside the gene matches. Germline values: CDR1 MGHDK, CDR2 SYGVNS. The CDR3 nucleotides are TGTGCCAGCAGGGGCCTCGGACTAGCGCAGTTCTTC. Translating gives CASRGLGLAQFF.

This clonotype was counted a few times. This chain uses TRBV12-3 or TRBV12-4 with TRBJ2-3; D not certain. The CDR3 consists of 11 residues. The V end was cut by 6 bases, the J end by 7 bases, with 8 bases between. The CDR3 reads CASRSGNTQYF. The CDR3 DNA reads as TGTGCCAGCAGATCCGGAAATACGCAGTATTTT.

The chain links TRBV6-1 to TRBJ2-5; D may correspond to TRBD1 or TRBD2 (6 bases each). Germline CDR1 MNHNS, CDR2 SASEGT. Between the trimmed V and J ends, which lost 5 bases and 7 bases, there was a span of 23 bases. This CDR3 spans 16 amino acids. The CDR3 bases are TGTGCCAGCAGTCATCCCCCCGAGGGTGGAGGGGGGACCCAGTACTTC. Amino acids: CASSHPPEGGGGTQYF.

Ten or more counts support this clonotype. The chain has TRBV9 and TRBJ2-5; 7 positions agree with TRBD1. CDR1 and CDR2 from the germline V gene are SGDLS and YYNGEE. The CDR3 has 15 residues. Germline trimming cut 4 bases from V and 5 bases from J; bases unmatched to any gene: 11. This CDR3 is CASSPRTGNDETQYF. The DNA for the CDR3 is TGTGCCAGCAGCCCCCGGACAGGAAACGACGAGACCCAGTACTTC.

This clonotype showed up many times. V usage is TRBV5-1 and J usage is TRBJ2-7; 8 positions agree with TRBD1. The germline gives CDR1 SGHRS, CDR2 YFSETQ. Trimming cost V 4 bases and J 1 base; bases outside gene matches: 7. The CDR3 spans 15 residues. The CDR3 bases are TGCGCCAGCAGCCGATCTGGGACAGGTTCCTACGAGCAGTACTTC. Amino acid sequence: CASSRSGTGSYEQYF.